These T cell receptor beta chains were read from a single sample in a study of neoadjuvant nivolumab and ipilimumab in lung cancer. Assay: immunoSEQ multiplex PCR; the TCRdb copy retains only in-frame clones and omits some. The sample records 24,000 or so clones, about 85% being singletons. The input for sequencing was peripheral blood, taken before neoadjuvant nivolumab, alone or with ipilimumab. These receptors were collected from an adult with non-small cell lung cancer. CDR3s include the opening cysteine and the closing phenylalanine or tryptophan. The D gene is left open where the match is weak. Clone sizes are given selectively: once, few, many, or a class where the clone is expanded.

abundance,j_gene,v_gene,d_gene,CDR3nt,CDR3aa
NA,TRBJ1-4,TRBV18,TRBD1,TGTGCCAGCTCACCGGGACAGGGAGGACCTAATGAAAAACTGTTTTTT,CASSPGQGGPNEKLFF
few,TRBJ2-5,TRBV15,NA,TGTGCCACCAGCAGGACCCCAAATCCCCTTAAAGAGACCCAGTACTTC,CATSRTPNPLKETQYF
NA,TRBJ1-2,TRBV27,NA,TGTGCCAGCAGTCACGATATTGACTATGGCTACACCTTC,CASSHDIDYGYTF
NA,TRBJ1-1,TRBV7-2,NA,TGTGCCAGCAGCTTAGGGCCCAAGGGGACTGAAGCTTTCTTT,CASSLGPKGTEAFF
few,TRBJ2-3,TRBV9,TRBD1,TGTGCCAGCAGCGTAGCCGAGGGGGCCAGCACAGATACGCAGTATTTT,CASSVAEGASTDTQYF
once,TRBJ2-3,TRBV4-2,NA,TGTGCCAGCAGCCTACAACTCGCGGCCGGAGCGAAAGATACGCAGTATTTT,CASSLQLAAGAKDTQYF
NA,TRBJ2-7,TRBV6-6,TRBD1,TGTGCCAGCAGTTTCGCGGACAGGGGAGGGTCTGGCGAGCAGTACTTC,CASSFADRGGSGEQYF
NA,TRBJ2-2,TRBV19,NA,TGTGCCAGTAGTCTCCCACGGACAGTGACGAACACCGGGGAGCTGTTTTTT,CASSLPRTVTNTGELFF
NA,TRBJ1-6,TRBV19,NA,TGTGCCAGTAGTATAGATTTACAAATTGGATCACCCCTCCACTTT,CASSIDLQIGSPLHF
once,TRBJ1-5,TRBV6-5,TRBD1,TGTGCCAGCAGTTACTCGTACAGGGGAAACCAGCCCCAGCATTTT,CASSYSYRGNQPQHF
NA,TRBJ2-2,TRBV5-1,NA,TGCGCCAGCAGCTTGGATTTGGGGCCCGGGGAGCTGTTTTTT,CASSLDLGPGELFF
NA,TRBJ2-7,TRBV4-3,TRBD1,TGCGCCAGCAGCCAAGATAGGACAGGGGGCGAGTACGAGCAGTACTTC,CASSQDRTGGEYEQYF
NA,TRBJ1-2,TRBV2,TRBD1,TGTGCCAGCGGGGAGGGGGCGAGTGGCTACACCTTC,CASGEGASGYTF
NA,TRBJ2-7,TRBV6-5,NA,TGTGCCAGCAGTTACTCCCGGACGGCCTCCTACGAGCAGTACTTC,CASSYSRTASYEQYF
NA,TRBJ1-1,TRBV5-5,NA,TGTGCCAGCAGTGTGGGGGGGCTCAACACTGAAGCTTTCTTT,CASSVGGLNTEAFF
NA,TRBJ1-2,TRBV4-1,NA,TGCGCCAGCAGCCCCAGCGGAGGAGACGGCTATGGCTACACCTTC,CASSPSGGDGYGYTF
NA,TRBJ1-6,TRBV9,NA,TGTGCCAGCAGCGTAACCCCAGGGTTTCAGAATTCACCCCTCCACTTT,CASSVTPGFQNSPLHF
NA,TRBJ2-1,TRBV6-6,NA,TGTGCCAGCAGTCCCTACTCGCGGGGTGAGCAGTTCTTC,CASSPYSRGEQFF
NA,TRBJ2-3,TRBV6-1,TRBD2,TGTGCCAGCAGTGAGTCTAGCGGGGGGGCCGGAGATACGCAGTATTTT,CASSESSGGAGDTQYF
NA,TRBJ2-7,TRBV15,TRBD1,TGTGCCACCAGCAGAGCGGACAGGGAGGACGAGCAGTACTTC,CATSRADREDEQYF
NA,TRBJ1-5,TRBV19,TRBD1,TGTGCCAGCACCCAGGGGGGGGGACCCCCTCAGCCCCAGCATTTT,CASTQGGGPPQPQHF
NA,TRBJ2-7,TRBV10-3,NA,TGTGCCATCAGTGACGGGACACACTACGAGCAGTACTTC,CAISDGTHYEQYF
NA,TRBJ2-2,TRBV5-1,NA,TGCGCCAGCAGCTTGGACAGGGCGAACACCGGGGAGCTGTTTTTT,CASSLDRANTGELFF
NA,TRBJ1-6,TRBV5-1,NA,TGCGCCAGCACCCCGTCGGGGGGTGAGGATAATTCACCCCTCCACTTT,CASTPSGGEDNSPLHF
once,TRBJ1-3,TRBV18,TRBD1,TGTGCCAGCTCAGGGGACAGGCCTATCTCTGGAAACACCATATATTTT,CASSGDRPISGNTIYF
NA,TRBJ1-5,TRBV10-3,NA,TGTGCCATCAGTGTTGGGGATCAGCCCCAGCATTTT,CAISVGDQPQHF
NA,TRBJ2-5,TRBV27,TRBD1,TGTGCCAGCAGGGCTTGGACAGGGGGCCAAGAGACCCAGTACTTC,CASRAWTGGQETQYF
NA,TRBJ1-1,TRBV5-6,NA,TGTGCCAGCAGAGTGGGGGACACTGAAGCTTTCTTT,CASRVGDTEAFF
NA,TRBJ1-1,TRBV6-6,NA,TGTGCCAGCAGTTACCCCTGGACTGAAGCTTTCTTT,CASSYPWTEAFF
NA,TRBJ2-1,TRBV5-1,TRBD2,TGCGCCAGCAGCGTGACTAGCGGGGGGACCACCCATGAGCAGTTCTTC,CASSVTSGGTTHEQFF
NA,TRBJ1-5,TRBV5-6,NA,TGTGCCAGCAGCCTGCAAGCGGAGCAGAGGAATCAGCCCCAGCATTTT,CASSLQAEQRNQPQHF
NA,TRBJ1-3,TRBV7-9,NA,TGTGCCAGCCAGTCTGGTCGGGATGGAAACACCATATATTTT,CASQSGRDGNTIYF
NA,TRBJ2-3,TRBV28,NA,TGTGCCAGCACCCTGGGACTTCCCGACACAGATACGCAGTATTTT,CASTLGLPDTDTQYF
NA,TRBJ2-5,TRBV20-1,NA,TGCAGCGCTCAAGGAGGAGAGACCCAGTACTTC,CSAQGGETQYF
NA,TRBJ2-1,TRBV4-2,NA,TGTGCCAGCAGCCATCAATACCCCCAAGGTACGGGAGAGCAGTTCTTC,CASSHQYPQGTGEQFF
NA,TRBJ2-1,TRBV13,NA,TGTGCCAGCAGCTACAAGGGTGGCCTTGAGCAGTTCTTC,CASSYKGGLEQFF
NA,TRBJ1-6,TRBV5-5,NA,TGTGCCAGCAGCTCAGGGCGGGGGAGGAGCTCCTATAATTCACCCCTCCACTTT,CASSSGRGRSSYNSPLHF
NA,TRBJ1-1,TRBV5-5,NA,TGTGCCAGCAGCTTGGCAGCTACGTCGATCACTGAAGCTTTCTTT,CASSLAATSITEAFF
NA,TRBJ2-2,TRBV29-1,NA,TGCAGCGCTGGCGGGGTAACGAACACCGGGGAGCTGTTTTTT,CSAGGVTNTGELFF
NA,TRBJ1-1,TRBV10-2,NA,TGCGCCAGCAGTGGAGCTATGAACACTGAAGCTTTCTTT,CASSGAMNTEAFF
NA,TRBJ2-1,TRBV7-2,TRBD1,TGTGCCAGCAGTTCGAGGGGGCGTTTCGACAATGAGCAGTTCTTC,CASSSRGRFDNEQFF
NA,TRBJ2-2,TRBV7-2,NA,TGTGCCAGCAGCTTAGTGGGAGCGGGTAACACCGGGGAGCTGTTTTTT,CASSLVGAGNTGELFF
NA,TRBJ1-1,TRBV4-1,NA,TGCGCCAGCAGCCAAGGAACAAGGGGAGCTTTCTTT,CASSQGTRGAFF
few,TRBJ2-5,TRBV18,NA,TGTGCCAGCTCACCGAAGGGCGAGACCCAGTACTTC,CASSPKGETQYF
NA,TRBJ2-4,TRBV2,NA,TGTGCCAGCAAAGCTGGGAAGGGAAACATTCAGTACTTC,CASKAGKGNIQYF
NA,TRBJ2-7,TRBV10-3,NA,TGTGCCATCACCGTGGATAGACCCGAGCAGTACTTC,CAITVDRPEQYF
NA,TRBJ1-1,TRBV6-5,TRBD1,TGTGCCACCCCGGGACAGGAGAACACTGAAGCTTTCTTT,CATPGQENTEAFF
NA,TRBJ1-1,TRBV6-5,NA,TGTGCCAGCAGTTCGGGGGGGAAGACCCGAGCTTTCTTT,CASSSGGKTRAFF
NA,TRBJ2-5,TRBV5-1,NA,TGCGCCAGCAGCATCACGGACAGCCTCCAAGAGACCCAGTACTTC,CASSITDSLQETQYF
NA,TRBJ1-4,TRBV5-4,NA,TGTGCCAGCAGCTTGGGAGGGACTAATGAAAAACTGTTTTTT,CASSLGGTNEKLFF
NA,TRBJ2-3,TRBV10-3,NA,TGTGCCATCAGTGAGCCGGGACTCCACACAGATACGCAGTATTTT,CAISEPGLHTDTQYF
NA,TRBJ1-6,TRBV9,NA,TGTGCCAGCAGCGAGGGACTGGGGAATTCACCCCTCCACTTT,CASSEGLGNSPLHF
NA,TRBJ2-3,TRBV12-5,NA,TGTGCTAGTGGTTTGAGGGTGGATACGCAGTATTTT,CASGLRVDTQYF